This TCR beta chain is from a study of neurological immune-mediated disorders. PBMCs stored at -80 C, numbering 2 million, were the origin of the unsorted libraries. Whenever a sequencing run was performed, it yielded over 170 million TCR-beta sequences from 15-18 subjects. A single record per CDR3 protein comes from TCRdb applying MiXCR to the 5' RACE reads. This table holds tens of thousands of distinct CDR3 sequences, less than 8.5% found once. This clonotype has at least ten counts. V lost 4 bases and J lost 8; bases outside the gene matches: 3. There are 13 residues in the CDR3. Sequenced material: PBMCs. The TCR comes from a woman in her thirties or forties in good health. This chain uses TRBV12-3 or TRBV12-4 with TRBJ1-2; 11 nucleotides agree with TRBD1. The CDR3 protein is CASSWDRGFGYTF. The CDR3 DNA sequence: TGTGCCAGCAGTTGGGACAGGGGGTTCGGCTACACCTTC.